This T cell receptor (beta chain) was obtained from a study of regulatory T cells in long-lasting Graves disease. V gave up 0 bases and J gave up 10 bases, with 10 bases separating them. The CDR3 is 13 amino acids. Germline V gene lookup returns CDR1 SEHNR and CDR2 FQNEAQ (reference sequence). Through Arm-PCR of CDR3 regions and iRepertoire HTBI primers, TCR beta libraries were built. Per the study methods: The samples included around 62 TRBV and 14 TRBJ segments. From the multiplex PCR reads, TCRdb called clonotypes with MiXCR, one entry per CDR3 protein. In this record, the V and J calls reflect TCRdb's handling and not the investigators' own analysis. The sample carries approximately 250,000 distinct CDR3 sequences, approximately 20% recorded once. The sample's time point: newly diagnosed GD, antithyroid drugs for less than 3 months. From RNA extracted from PBMCs, the TCR library was made. At least ten counts were recorded for this clonotype. The antigen is not known.

Overall study findings and caveats: TCR diversity in persistent Graves' patients was below that of newly diagnosed ones. Newly diagnosed disease favored TRBV20-1 and TRBJ2-1 over persistent disease.

The V gene is TRBV7-9, the J gene TRBJ1-3; D is undetermined. Sequences were derived from peripheral blood mononuclear cells (PBMCs), sampled at new diagnosis, from a patient treated with antithyroid drugs. This TCR was recovered from a female donor with Graves disease. The CDR3 here is CASSLADAGTIYF. The CDR3 bases are TGTGCCAGCAGCTTAGCCGACGCTGGAACCATATATTTT.